A single sample is the source of the 20 T cell receptor beta chains below, sequenced in a study of T cells after posttransplantation cyclophosphamide. Assay: immunoSEQ multiplex PCR; the TCRdb copy retains only in-frame clones and omits some. This sample carries 35,000 to 55,000 clones, none of them present only once. Sample: PBMCs. Every receptor here comes from a man aged 40-49 years in good health, CMV-negative, and a related stem cell transplant donor.

This clone was counted between two and nine times. The genes are TRBV27 and TRBJ1-1, with D tentatively TRBD1 (6 bases). The germline V gene encodes CDR1 MNHEY and CDR2 SMNVEV (reference sequence). The CDR3 covers 14 residues. V was shortened by 6 bases and J by 4 bases, with 15 bases between the two germline ends. The CDR3 sequence is CASSQRGAVTEAFF. The CDR3 region has the DNA TGTGCCAGCAGCCAACGGGGGGCGGTCACTGAAGCTTTCTTT.

This clone was seen repeatedly, ten times or more. J is TRBJ1-1 and V is TRBV5-1; possible D gene TRBD1, 5 bases. From germline, CDR1 is SGHRS and CDR2 YFSETQ. V lost 2 bases to trimming and J lost 4 bases, with 12 bases between them. The CDR3 sequence is 14 residues long. Here the CDR3 DNA reads TGCGCCAGCAGCTTCGGATCAGGGTCCACTGAAGCTTTCTTT. Translating gives CASSFGSGSTEAFF.

This clone was counted ten times or more. The chain combines TRBV9 with TRBJ2-2; TRBD2 agrees at 11 bases. J was trimmed by 3 bases and V by 8 bases; bases with no gene match: 0. CDR3 length: 13 amino acids. Germline CDR1 reads SGDLS; CDR2 reads YYNGEE. The CDR3 is CARGLADTGELFF. The CDR3 DNA reads as TGTGCCAGGGGACTAGCGGACACCGGGGAGCTGTTTTTT.

This clone was seen at least ten times. This chain joins TRBV19 and TRBJ2-4, with 14 bases that match TRBD2. CDR3 length: 17 amino acids. CDR1 and CDR2 (germline): LNHDA, SQIVND (reference sequence). With V trimmed by 4 bases and J by 8 bases, 10 bases remained unmatched. The CDR3 region is CASSSPTSGGALDIQYF. The CDR3 DNA reads TGTGCCAGTAGTAGCCCGACTAGCGGGGGGGCTCTGGACATTCAGTACTTC.

There are many counts of this clone. This chain joins TRBV4-1 and TRBJ2-7, with D uncertain. The CDR3 runs 17 residues. Germline V gene data show CDR1 as MGHRA and CDR2 as YSYEKL. Trimming took 0 bases from V and 3 from J, leaving 18 bases between them. The CDR3, as DNA: TGCGCCAGCAGCCAAGATTTGACTTTACCCCTTTTCTACGAGCAGTACGTC. This sequence encodes CASSQDLTLPLFYEQYV.

This clone appeared a few times. The rearrangement joins TRBV7-2 to TRBJ2-5, with 10 bases matching TRBD2. This CDR3 has 16 residues. From germline, CDR1 is SGHTA and CDR2 FQGNSA. Trimming cost V 5 bases and J 1 base; bases outside gene matches: 7. CDR3: CASSPWSGRGQETQYF. CDR3 bases: TGTGCCAGCAGCCCGTGGAGCGGGAGGGGCCAAGAGACCCAGTACTTC.

Ten or more counts support this clone. The chain couples TRBV2 to TRBJ2-1; 9 bases are shared with TRBD2. The CDR3 totals 14 residues. Germline loops: CDR1 SNHLY, CDR2 FYNNEI. J gave up 9 bases and V 6 bases, and 9 bases lay outside the gene matches. The CDR3 coding sequence is TGTGCCAGCAGCCAGCGGGGGGCGCGCGCTGAGCAGTTCTTC. As protein: CASSQRGARAEQFF.

This clone was detected a few times. This chain links TRBV9 with TRBJ2-1; TRBD2 matches at 10 bases. The V segment lost 3 bases and the J segment 4 bases; nucleotides outside the gene matches: 7. This CDR3 comprises 16 residues. Germline-derived CDR1 and CDR2 are SGDLS and YYNGEE. In nucleotides, the CDR3 is TGTGCCAGCAGCGCAACCCTAGCGGGAGTATACAATGAGCAGTTCTTC. Its translation is CASSATLAGVYNEQFF.

The table lists this clone with many counts. V gene TRBV12-1 combines with J gene TRBJ2-2; TRBD2 is taken as the D call from the table, unchecked against the DNA. TRBV12-1 is labeled a pseudogene. The CDR3 sequence is 17 residues long. The CDR3 coding sequence is TGTGCCAGCAGCTTTCCTTGGACTAGCCAGAACACCGGGGAGCTGTTTTTT. It yields the protein CASSFPWTSQNTGELFF.

Ten or more counts support this clone. The rearrangement joins TRBV7-2 to TRBJ2-2; unclear D gene. The germline V gene encodes CDR1 SGHTA and CDR2 FQGNSA. Trimming pared 5 bases from V and 7 bases from J, leaving 8 bases between. The CDR3 is 12 residues long. CDR3 DNA: TGTGCCAGCAGCCTGACTCTCGGGGAGCTGTTTTTT. Protein sequence: CASSLTLGELFF.

The table lists this clone with many counts. The rearrangement joins TRBV29-1 to TRBJ2-7; TRBD2 aligns across 8 bases. Trimming took 4 bases from V and 4 from J; bases not matched to a gene: 12. The length of the CDR3 is 15 residues. Per germline, CDR1 SQVTM and CDR2 ANQGSEA. CDR3 protein: CSVVKLSGRDYEQYV. In DNA form, the CDR3 reads TGCAGCGTTGTAAAACTAAGCGGGAGAGATTACGAGCAGTACGTC.

This clone was seen many times. The CDR3 coding sequence is TGTGCCAGCAGCCCACAGGGGTCAACTAATGAAAAACTGTTTTTT. Translation gives CASSPQGSTNEKLFF. The chain combines TRBV9 with TRBJ1-4; 7 nucleotides match TRBD1. J lost 0 bases, V lost 4 bases, and 3 bases had no gene match. Germline V gene sequence: CDR1 SGDLS, CDR2 YYNGEE. The CDR3 extends over 15 amino acids.

This clone was counted many times. V is TRBV7-2 and J is TRBJ1-5; unclear D gene. Trimming took off 5 bases at V and 1 base at J, with 9 bases between the two ends. The CDR3 is made up of 14 amino acids. The V gene's germline CDR1 is SGHTA and CDR2 FQGNSA. The CDR3 loop is CASSVDGSNQPQHF. CDR3 coding DNA: TGTGCCAGCAGCGTAGACGGGAGCAATCAGCCCCAGCATTTT.

This clone was seen ten or more times. This chain joins TRBV19 and TRBJ2-1, with D perhaps TRBD2 (6 bases). The CDR3 totals 17 residues. The V and J ends lost 7 bases and 4 bases respectively, with 23 bases between them. CDR1 is LNHDA, CDR2 SQIVND, per germline (reference sequence). In nucleotides, the CDR3 is TGTGCCAGTACCCGACTAGGGCCGGGACTCTCATACAATGAGCAGTTCTTC. Protein sequence: CASTRLGPGLSYNEQFF.

This clone was seen ten or more times. The rearrangement links TRBV5-6 to TRBJ2-7; D is unclear. The CDR3 spans 11 residues. Germline loops: CDR1 SGHDT, CDR2 YYEEEE. V lost 2 bases and J lost 4, with 4 bases in between. The CDR3 here is CASSFTYEQYF. In nucleotides, the CDR3 is TGTGCCAGCAGCTTTACATACGAGCAGTACTTC.

Many counts were recorded for this clone. This chain joins TRBV10-3 and TRBJ1-2; 8 positions agree with TRBD1. The CDR3 is 13 residues long. Per germline, CDR1 ENHRY and CDR2 SYGVKD. Trimming removed 3 bases from V and 6 bases from J; junction bases left unmatched: 3. The CDR3 coding sequence is TGTGCCATCAGTGATAAGGACAGGGATGGCTACACCTTC. It yields the protein CAISDKDRDGYTF.

The chain is built from TRBV7-9 and TRBJ2-1, with TRBD2 matching over 12 bases. Unmatched junction bases numbered 8, after V lost 5 bases and J lost 9 bases. The germline CDR1 and CDR2 sequences are SEHNR and FQNEAQ (reference sequence). This CDR3 has 15 residues. CDR3 sequence: CASSPTSGSWGEQFF. The CDR3, as DNA: TGTGCCAGCAGCCCGACTAGCGGGAGCTGGGGTGAGCAGTTCTTC.

Many counts were recorded for this clone. The rearrangement uses TRBV10-3 and TRBJ2-7, with 11 bases that match TRBD2. CDR3 length equals 14 residues. V lost 6 bases to trimming and J lost 3 bases; unmatched junction nucleotides: 4. Germline V gene sequence: CDR1 ENHRY, CDR2 SYGVKD. The CDR3 bases are TGTGCCATCAGGTCGACTAGCGGGGACTACGAGCAGTACTTC. Translated: CAIRSTSGDYEQYF.

This clone was seen at least ten times. The chain combines TRBV5-1 with TRBJ1-6; D perhaps matches TRBD1 (5 bases). In germline, CDR1 is SGHRS, CDR2 YFSETQ. This CDR3 comprises 16 residues. V was pared by 3 bases and J by 0 bases, with 10 bases between. This chain's CDR3 is CASSWGGVSYNSPLHF. In nucleotides, the CDR3 is TGCGCCAGCAGCTGGGGGGGAGTCTCCTATAATTCACCCCTCCACTTT. The full variable domain, rest sourced from reference TRBV5-1 and TRBJ1-6, is KAGVTQTPRYLIKTRGQQVTLSCSPISGHRSVSWYQQTPGQGLQFLFEYFSETQRNKGNFPGRFSGRQFSNSRSEMNVSTLELGDSALYLCASSWGGVSYNSPLHFGNGTRLTVT.

This clone has more than one count but fewer than ten. The chain has TRBV21-1 and TRBJ2-3; TRBD1 reflects the table's D call only, with no check against the DNA. TRBV21-1 is given as a pseudogene. This CDR3 region has 15 residues. This CDR3 is CASSLPGQGSDTQYF. CDR3 sequence (DNA): TGTGCCAGCAGCCTTCCGGGACAGGGGTCAGATACGCAGTATTTT.